This TCR beta chain was profiled in a study of T cell changes during pregnancy in multiple sclerosis. The CDR3 covers 12 residues. The germline V and J ends were trimmed by 8 bases and 3 bases, with 7 bases remaining between them. Germline values: CDR1 MNHNS, CDR2 SASEGT. Clones were sequenced by immunoSEQ multiplex PCR, and TCRdb holds only the in-frame ones, with some missing. The sample records 70,000 to 95,000 clones, 85% to 95% being singletons. The chain uses TRBV6-1 and TRBJ2-2, with D unclear. This sequence originates from a female donor in good health, enrolled as a control in a pregnancy study. The sample in question was peripheral blood, obtained after pregnancy. Written as DNA, the CDR3 is TGTGCCAGCGGGCCTTACACCGGGGAGCTGTTTTTT. Protein product: CASGPYTGELFF.